This section outlines one T cell receptor (beta chain) sequence together with its context. Generated by immunoSEQ multiplex PCR, the TCRdb table keeps only in-frame clones and is missing some. The sample consists of around 200,000 clones, 70% to 90% of them appearing once. This sample was included in a study of blood T cell repertoires in COVID-19. The CDR3 extends over 14 amino acids. Trimming took 6 bases from V and 3 from J; bases not matched to a gene: 4. Germline CDR1 is LGHDT and CDR2 is YNNKEL (reference sequence). Sequenced: peripheral blood. The V and J genes are TRBV3-1 (or the pseudogene TRBV3-2) and TRBJ1-5, with 8 bases identical to TRBD1. The receptor was derived from a woman between 18 and 29 years old who had recovered from COVID-19. In DNA, the CDR3 is TGTGCCAGCAGTACAGGGGGTTTCAATCAGCCCCAGCATTTT. Protein: CASSTGGFNQPQHF.